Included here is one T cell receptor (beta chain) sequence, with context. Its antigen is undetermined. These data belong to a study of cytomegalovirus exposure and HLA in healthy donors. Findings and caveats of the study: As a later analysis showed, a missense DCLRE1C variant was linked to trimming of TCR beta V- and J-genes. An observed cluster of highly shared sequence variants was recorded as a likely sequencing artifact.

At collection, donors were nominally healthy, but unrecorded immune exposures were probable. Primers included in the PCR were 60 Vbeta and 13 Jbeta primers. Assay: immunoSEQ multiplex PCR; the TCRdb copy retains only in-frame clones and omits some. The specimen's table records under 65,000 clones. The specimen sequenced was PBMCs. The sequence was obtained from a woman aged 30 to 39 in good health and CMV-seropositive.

The CDR3 coding sequence is TGTGCCAGCAGCCCTCCTCGGACAGGGGGGATGGATACGCAGTATTTT. This translates into CASSPPRTGGMDTQYF. The chain recombines TRBV11-3 with TRBJ2-3; 10 bases agree with TRBD1. The CDR3 is 16 residues long. The germline V gene encodes CDR1 SGHNT and CDR2 YENEEA. V was pared by 5 bases and J by 6 bases, with 11 bases of the junction left unmatched.